The T cell receptor (beta chain) described here comes from a study of blood T cells in healthy people across ages (dated by TCRdb to 2015 to 2017). As for the study more broadly: In model experiments, template switching captured roughly one uniquely barcoded TCR beta cDNA molecule for every two T cells. Using deep sequencing normalized with unique cDNA molecular identifiers, the study measured how TCR beta repertoire diversity changes with age. The donors were divided into four age groups: young (average around 15 years), middle-aged (over 35), aged (about 61) and long-lived (82). The study analyzed two additional independent replicas of 1 million unique cDNA reads from the same blood draw for two donors, one aged 18 to 30 and one aged 80 or older.

Comment on this clonotype: Its antigen is still unknown. Nothing much larger sits one base from this clone, and base qualities are not available.

The study at large found these results: Because donor CMV infection status was unknown, age-related changes in expanded clonotypes were potentially confounded. A strong correlation was found between observed TCR beta diversity and the percentage of naive T cells measured by flow cytometry. Observed TCR beta diversity per million T cells fell roughly linearly with age, and a significant reduction was already apparent by age roughly 40. Estimates of total diversity based on one million sequenced T cells were considered lower bounds and underestimates. Compared with the aged group, more naive CD4+ T cells, fewer expanded clones and increased TCR diversity were shown by the long-lived group, suggesting age selection. Since profiling was done on bulk unsorted PBMCs, naive and antigen-experienced compartments could not be conclusively compared.

Donors were 40 or so systemically healthy Caucasian individuals from Russia aged 6 to 90 years. Around 9.9 milliliters of peripheral blood were collected from each donor into EDTA-treated Vacutainer tubes. Ficoll-Paque density-gradient centrifugation was used to isolate PBMCs, with at least 6.5 million obtained per sample. Total RNA, at least 6 micrograms per sample, was extracted from PBMCs with Trizol reagent. For every donor, an aliquot of PBMCs went through flow cytometry to measure the percentages of naive CD45RAhigh/CD27high T cells. V lost 5 bases and J lost 7 bases, and the count of bases not matched to a germline gene is 5. Including the terminal cysteine and phenylalanine, the CDR3 comprises 14 residues. The entry retains the CDR3 DNA only, 42 bases that are in frame from base 1. CDR1 and CDR2 are read off the germline V gene (reference sequence) as MNHNY and SVGAGI. Library preparation was by 5' RACE. The reads were generated on an Illumina HiSeq 2500. The second PCR ran for about 6 to 12 cycles and used a J-beta primer mix along with a sample-barcoded 5' primer. A unique molecular identifier was introduced onto each TCR beta cDNA molecule by a template-switch 5' adaptor carrying 12 random nucleotides. At least 3 million CDR3-containing paired-end reads were obtained from each sample. All of the RNA was converted into first-strand cDNA using the Mint cDNA synthesis kit, with a TRBC-specific oligonucleotide serving as the primer. Following uracil-DNA glycosylase treatment, a first 18-cycle PCR with universal primers M1SS and BC2_uni_R was performed on all cDNA. The authors' pipeline ran thus. Each sample was normalized by randomly selecting 1 million high-quality reads, each carrying a distinct molecular identifier. Instead of being binned into consensus sequences, reads with shared molecular identifiers were discarded. MiTCR, run with a Q25 quality threshold and the strictest error-elimination algorithm, handled CDR3 identification, clonotype clustering and error correction. A nonparametric unseen species model with Euler transformation was used to estimate lower-bound total TCR beta diversity. Through fastp at Q25 and MiXCR, TCRdb rebuilt clones from the public reads, retaining in-frame beta chains. Identical CDR3 proteins give one entry, which carries the most common genes and DNA. TCRdb, not the authors, supplied the V and J calls. For this sample the table gives some 760,000 distinct CDR3 sequences, of which roughly 25% were detected only once. The ten top clones hold roughly a tenth of the sample.

This sample was also put to use in a study of T cells of mothers and their children. The second source states: Nine systemically healthy Caucasian individuals, comprising three mothers and their six children, were included as donors. cDNA synthesis consumed the entire amount of extracted RNA, loaded at approximately 1.6 ug RNA in each 15 ul reaction. In the second PCR, the M1S primer introduced both the sample barcodes and 2-4 random nucleotides. Over 9.5 million TCR beta CDR3 reads were obtained for each mother, and 2.7 million or so reads were obtained for each child. Thymic selection similarly shapes TCR recombination output in related and unrelated pairs, with minor effect from inherited differences. Normalized repertoire overlap was always slightly but never significantly higher in related than unrelated mother-child pairs. Persistent microchimeric T cell clones were not detected, at a sensitivity of 95 to 100 clones per million clonotypes. Deep NGS was used in the study to compare the TCR beta repertoires of mothers and children and to look for features that separate related mother-child pairs from unrelated individuals. Mothers averaged roughly 40 +/- 4 years of age and children averaged about 12 +/- 4 years. After adapter ligation was performed with NEBNext reagents, the libraries were sequenced on an Illumina HiSeq 2000 with 100+100 nt paired-end reads. Mother and child libraries were prepared a month apart and sequenced in separate runs to prevent cross-contamination. Each donor had between about 450,000 and 2,100,000 distinct TCR beta clonotypes identified. Naive TCR beta clonotypes were estimated from low-frequency clonotypes matched to each donor's FACS-determined naive share, without sorting.

The specimen was blood. The clonotype comes from a boy younger than 18 in good health. This receptor chain uses TRBV6-6 and TRBJ1-5, with 10 central nucleotides matching TRBD1. For the CDR3, the sequence is CASSKETGGQPQHF. The DNA sequence reads TGTGCCAGCAGTAAGGAGACAGGGGGCCAGCCCCAGCATTTT.